The T cell receptor beta chain described here comes from a study of T cells in Graves' hyperthyroidism and ophthalmopathy. Germline lookup yields CDR1 MNHNS and CDR2 SASEGT. With V trimmed by 5 bases and J by 8 bases, 11 bases remained unmatched. The CDR3 extends over 15 amino acids. Amplification targeted TCR beta CDR3 regions from RNA transcripts. A first-round RT-PCR of the TCR CDR3 used the HTBI primer set. From the multiplex PCR reads, TCRdb called clonotypes with MiXCR, one entry per CDR3 protein. Among about 290,000 distinct CDR3 sequences, around a fifth were seen once, and the ten largest hold about two fifths.

The rearrangement joins TRBV6-1 to TRBJ2-3; 9 nucleotides match TRBD1. Sequencing was carried out using blood. The receptor was isolated from a man over 45 with Graves' ophthalmopathy. CDR3 sequence (DNA): TGTGCCAGCAGTTTGACCGGGACAGGGATTAGTACGCAGTATTTT. It codes for CASSLTGTGISTQYF.